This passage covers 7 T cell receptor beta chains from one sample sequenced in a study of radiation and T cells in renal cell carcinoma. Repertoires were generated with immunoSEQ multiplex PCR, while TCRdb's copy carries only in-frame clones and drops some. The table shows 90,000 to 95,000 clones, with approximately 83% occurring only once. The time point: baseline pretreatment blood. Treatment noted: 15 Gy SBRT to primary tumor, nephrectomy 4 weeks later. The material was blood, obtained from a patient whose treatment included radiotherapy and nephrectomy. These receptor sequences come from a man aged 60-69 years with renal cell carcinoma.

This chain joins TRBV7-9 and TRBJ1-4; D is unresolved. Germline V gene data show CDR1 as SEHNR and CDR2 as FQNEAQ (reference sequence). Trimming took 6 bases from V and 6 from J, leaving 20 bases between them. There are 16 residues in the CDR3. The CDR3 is CASSHGNPKHDEKLFF. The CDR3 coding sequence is TGTGCCAGCAGTCATGGGAACCCCAAACACGATGAAAAACTGTTTTTT.

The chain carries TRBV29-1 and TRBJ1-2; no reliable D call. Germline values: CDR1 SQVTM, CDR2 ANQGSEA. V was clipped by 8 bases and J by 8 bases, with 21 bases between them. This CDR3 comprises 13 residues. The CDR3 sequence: CSSGFLLDEGYTF. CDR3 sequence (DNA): TGCAGCTCTGGGTTCCTTTTAGACGAGGGCTACACCTTC. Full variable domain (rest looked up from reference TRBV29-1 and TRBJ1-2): SAVISQKPSRDICQRGTSLTIQCQVDSQVTMMFWYRQQPGQSLTLIATANQGSEATYESGFVIDKFPISRPNLTFSTLTVSNMSPEDSSIYLCSSGFLLDEGYTFGSGTRLTVV.

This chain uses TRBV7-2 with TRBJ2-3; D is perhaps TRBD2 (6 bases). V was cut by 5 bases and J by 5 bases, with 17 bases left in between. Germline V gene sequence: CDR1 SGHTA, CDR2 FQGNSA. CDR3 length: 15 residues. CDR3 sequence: CASSILGAAGDTQYF. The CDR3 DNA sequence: TGTGCCAGCAGCATCCTCGGCGCAGCGGGAGATACGCAGTATTTT. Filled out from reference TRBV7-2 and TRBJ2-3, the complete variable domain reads GAGVSQSPSNKVTEKGKDVELRCDPISGHTALYWYRQSLGQGLEFLIYFQGNSAPDKSGLPSDRFSAERTGGSVSTLTIQRTQQEDSAVYLCASSILGAAGDTQYFGPGTRLTVL.

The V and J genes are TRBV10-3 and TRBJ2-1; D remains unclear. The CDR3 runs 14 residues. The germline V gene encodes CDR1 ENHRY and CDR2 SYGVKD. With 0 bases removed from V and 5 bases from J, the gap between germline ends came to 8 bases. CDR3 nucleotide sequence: TGTGCCATCAGTGAGTCAATGGGGAACAATGAGCAGTTCTTC. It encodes CAISESMGNNEQFF.

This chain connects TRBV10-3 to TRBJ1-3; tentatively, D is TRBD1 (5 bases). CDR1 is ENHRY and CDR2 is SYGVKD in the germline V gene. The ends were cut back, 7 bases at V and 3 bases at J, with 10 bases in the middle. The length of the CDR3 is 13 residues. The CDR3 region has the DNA TGTGCCATCAAGGGGAGGCTTGGAAACACCATATATTTT. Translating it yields CAIKGRLGNTIYF.

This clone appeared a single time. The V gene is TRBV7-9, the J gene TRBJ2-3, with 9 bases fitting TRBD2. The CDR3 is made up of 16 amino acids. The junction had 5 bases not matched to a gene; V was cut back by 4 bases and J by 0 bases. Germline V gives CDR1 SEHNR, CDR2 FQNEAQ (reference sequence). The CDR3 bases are TGTGCCAGCAGCTCCTGGACTAGCGCGAGCACAGATACGCAGTATTTT. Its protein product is CASSSWTSASTDTQYF.

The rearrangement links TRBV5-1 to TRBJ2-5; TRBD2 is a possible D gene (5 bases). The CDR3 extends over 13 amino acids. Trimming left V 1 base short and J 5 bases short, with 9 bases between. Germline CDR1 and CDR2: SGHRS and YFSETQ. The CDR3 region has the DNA TGCGCCAGCAGCTTGAGCGGAATGGAGACCCAGTACTTC. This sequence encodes CASSLSGMETQYF. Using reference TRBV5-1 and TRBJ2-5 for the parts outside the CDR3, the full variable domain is KAGVTQTPRYLIKTRGQQVTLSCSPISGHRSVSWYQQTPGQGLQFLFEYFSETQRNKGNFPGRFSGRQFSNSRSEMNVSTLELGDSALYLCASSLSGMETQYFGPGTRLLVL.